Sequencing of this T cell receptor (beta chain) was carried out in a study of T-cell reconstitution after alpha-beta-depleted transplantation in children. CDR3 length: 15 amino acids. V lost 4 bases to trimming and J lost 4 bases; unmatched junction nucleotides: 4. Germline V gives CDR1 LGHNA, CDR2 YNFKEQ. Researchers prepared the TCRbeta library using unique molecular identifiers, the study reports. TCRdb ran MiXCR on the PCR reads and lists one entry per CDR3 protein. This sample carries approximately 500,000 distinct CDR3 sequences, roughly a tenth of them seen once, and the ten largest clones take roughly 2.1%. This clonotype was observed a handful of times. Its antigen is undetermined. Study-wide results and limits: Where alpha-beta T cells came from about two months after transplant was reportedly several hundred expanded graft clones.

The specimen was PBMCs, collected before TCRalphabeta/CD19-depleted stem cell transplant. The J gene is TRBJ2-3, the V gene TRBV4-2; 11 bases agree with TRBD2. The TCR was taken from a child aged 2 to 15 with inherited bone marrow failure, due to receive a stem cell transplant. The DNA for the CDR3 is TGTGCCAGCAGCCCGGGACTAGCGGATGCAGATACGCAGTATTTT. It specifies CASSPGLADADTQYF.